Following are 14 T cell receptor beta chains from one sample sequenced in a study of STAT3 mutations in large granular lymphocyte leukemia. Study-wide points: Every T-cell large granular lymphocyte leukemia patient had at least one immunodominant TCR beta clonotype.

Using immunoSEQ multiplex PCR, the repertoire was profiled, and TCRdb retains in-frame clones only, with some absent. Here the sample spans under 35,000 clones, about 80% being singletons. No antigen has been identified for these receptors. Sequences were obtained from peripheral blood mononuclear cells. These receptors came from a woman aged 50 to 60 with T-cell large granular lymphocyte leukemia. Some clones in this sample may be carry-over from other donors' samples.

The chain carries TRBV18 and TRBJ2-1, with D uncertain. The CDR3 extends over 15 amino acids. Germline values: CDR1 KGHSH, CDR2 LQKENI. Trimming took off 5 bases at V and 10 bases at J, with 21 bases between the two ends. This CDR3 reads CASSFISPRIGEQFF. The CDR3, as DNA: TGTGCCAGCTCATTCATCAGCCCCCGGATCGGCGAGCAGTTCTTC. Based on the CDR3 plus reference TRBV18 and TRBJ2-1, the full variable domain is NAGVMQNPRHLVRRRGQEARLRCSPMKGHSHVYWYRQLPEEGLKFMVYLQKENIIDESGMPKERFSAEFPKEGPSILRIQQVVRGDSAAYFCASSFISPRIGEQFFGPGTRLTVL.

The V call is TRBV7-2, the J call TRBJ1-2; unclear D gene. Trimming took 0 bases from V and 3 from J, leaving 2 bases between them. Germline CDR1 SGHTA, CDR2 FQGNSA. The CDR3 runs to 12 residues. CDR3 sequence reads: CASSLAYYGYTF. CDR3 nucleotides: TGTGCCAGCAGCTTAGCGTACTATGGCTACACCTTC.

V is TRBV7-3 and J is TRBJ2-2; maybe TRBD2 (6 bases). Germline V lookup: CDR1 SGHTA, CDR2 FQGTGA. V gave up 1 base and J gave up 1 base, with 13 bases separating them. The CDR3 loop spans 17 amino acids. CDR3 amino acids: CASSLRGGMGNTGELFF. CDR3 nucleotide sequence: TGTGCCAGCAGCTTAAGGGGCGGGATGGGGAACACCGGGGAGCTGTTTTTT. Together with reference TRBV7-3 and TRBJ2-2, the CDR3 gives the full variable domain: GAGVSQTPSNKVTEKGKYVELRCDPISGHTALYWYRQSLGQGPEFLIYFQGTGAADDSGLPNDRFFAVRPEGSVSTLKIQRTERGDSAVYLCASSLRGGMGNTGELFFGEGSRLTVL.

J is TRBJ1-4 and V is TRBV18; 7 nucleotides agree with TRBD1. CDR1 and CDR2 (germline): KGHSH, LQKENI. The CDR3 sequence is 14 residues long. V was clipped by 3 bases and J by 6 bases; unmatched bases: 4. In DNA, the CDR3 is TGTGCCAGCTCACCGGGGCAGGGGGATGAAAAACTGTTTTTT. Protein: CASSPGQGDEKLFF. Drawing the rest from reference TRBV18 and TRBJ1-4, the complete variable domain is NAGVMQNPRHLVRRRGQEARLRCSPMKGHSHVYWYRQLPEEGLKFMVYLQKENIIDESGMPKERFSAEFPKEGPSILRIQQVVRGDSAAYFCASSPGQGDEKLFFGSGTQLSVL.

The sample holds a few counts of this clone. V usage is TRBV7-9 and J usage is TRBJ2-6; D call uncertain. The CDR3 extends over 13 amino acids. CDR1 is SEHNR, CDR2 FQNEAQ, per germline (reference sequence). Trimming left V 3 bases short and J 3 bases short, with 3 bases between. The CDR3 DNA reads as TGTGCCAGCAGCTTGGGTGGGGCCAACGTCCTGACTTTC. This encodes CASSLGGANVLTF.

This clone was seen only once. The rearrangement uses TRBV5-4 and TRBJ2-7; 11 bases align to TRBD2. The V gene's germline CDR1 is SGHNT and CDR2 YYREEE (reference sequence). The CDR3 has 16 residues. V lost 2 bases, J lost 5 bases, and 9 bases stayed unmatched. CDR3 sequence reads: CASSLRTSGSANEQYF. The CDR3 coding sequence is TGTGCCAGCAGCTTACGAACTAGCGGGAGTGCCAACGAGCAGTACTTC. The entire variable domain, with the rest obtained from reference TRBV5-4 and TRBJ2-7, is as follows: ETGVTQSPTHLIKTRGQQVTLRCSSQSGHNTVSWYQQALGQGPQFIFQYYREEENGRGNFPPRFSGLQFPNYSSELNVNALELDDSALYLCASSLRTSGSANEQYFGPGTRLTVT.

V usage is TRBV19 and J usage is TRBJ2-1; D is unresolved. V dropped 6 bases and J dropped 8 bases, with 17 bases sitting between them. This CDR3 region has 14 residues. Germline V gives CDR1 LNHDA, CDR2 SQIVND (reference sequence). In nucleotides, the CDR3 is TGTGCCAGTAGCGAGGCTGTACCTAAGGATGAGCAGTTCTTC. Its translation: CASSEAVPKDEQFF.

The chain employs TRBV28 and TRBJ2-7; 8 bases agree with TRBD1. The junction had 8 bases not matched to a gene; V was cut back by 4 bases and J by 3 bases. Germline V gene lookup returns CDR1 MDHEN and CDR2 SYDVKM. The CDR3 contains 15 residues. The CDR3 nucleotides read TGTGCCAGCAGTTACCAACAGGGGGTGAACTACGAGCAGTACTTC. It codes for CASSYQQGVNYEQYF.

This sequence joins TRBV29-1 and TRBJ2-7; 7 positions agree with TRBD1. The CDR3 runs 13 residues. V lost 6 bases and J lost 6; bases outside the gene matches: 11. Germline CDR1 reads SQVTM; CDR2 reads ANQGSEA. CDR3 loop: CSVADRDPCEQYF. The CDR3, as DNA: TGCAGCGTAGCAGACAGGGACCCTTGCGAGCAGTACTTC.

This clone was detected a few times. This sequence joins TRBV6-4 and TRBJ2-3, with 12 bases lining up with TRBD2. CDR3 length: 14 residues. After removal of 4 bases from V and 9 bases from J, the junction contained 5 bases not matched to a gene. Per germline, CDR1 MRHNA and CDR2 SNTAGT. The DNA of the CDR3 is TGTGCCAGCAGTGCGACTAGCGGGAGTGACACGCAGTATTTT. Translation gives CASSATSGSDTQYF.

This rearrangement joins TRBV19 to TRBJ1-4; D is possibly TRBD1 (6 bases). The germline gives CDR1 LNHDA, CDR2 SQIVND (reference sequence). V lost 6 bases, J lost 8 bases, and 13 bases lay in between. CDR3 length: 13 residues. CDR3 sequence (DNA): TGTGCCAGTAGCGAGGGGGTCGGAGAAAAACTGTTTTTT. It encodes CASSEGVGEKLFF. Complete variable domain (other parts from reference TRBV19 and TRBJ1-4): DGGITQSPKYLFRKEGQNVTLSCEQNLNHDAMYWYRQDPGQGLRLIYYSQIVNDFQKGDIAEGYSVSREKKESFPLTVTSAQKNPTAFYLCASSEGVGEKLFFGSGTQLSVL.

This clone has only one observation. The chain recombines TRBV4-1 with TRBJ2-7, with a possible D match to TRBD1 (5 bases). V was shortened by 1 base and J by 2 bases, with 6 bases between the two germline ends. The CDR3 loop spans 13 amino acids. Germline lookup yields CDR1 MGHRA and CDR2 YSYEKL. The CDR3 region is CASSQARAYEQYF. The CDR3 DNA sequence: TGCGCCAGCAGCCAAGCCAGGGCCTACGAGCAGTACTTC.

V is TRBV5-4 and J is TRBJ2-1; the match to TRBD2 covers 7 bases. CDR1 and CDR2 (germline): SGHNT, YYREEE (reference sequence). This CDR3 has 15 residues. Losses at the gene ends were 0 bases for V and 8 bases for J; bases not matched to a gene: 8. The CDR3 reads CASSLGLAGRDEQFF. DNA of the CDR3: TGTGCCAGCAGCTTGGGACTAGCCGGCAGGGATGAGCAGTTCTTC.

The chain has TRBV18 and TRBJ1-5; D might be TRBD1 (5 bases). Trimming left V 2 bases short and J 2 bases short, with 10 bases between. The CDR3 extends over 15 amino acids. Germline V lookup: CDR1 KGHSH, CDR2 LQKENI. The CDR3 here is CASSPVQGGNQPQHF. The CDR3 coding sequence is TGTGCCAGCTCACCAGTGCAAGGGGGCAATCAGCCCCAGCATTTT.